These T cell receptor beta chains were read from a single sample in a study of CD8 T cells in ankylosing spondylitis. Each CDR3 protein gets one entry after TCRdb re-called the 5' RACE reads with MiXCR. The sample includes 700,000 to 1,000,000 distinct CDR3 sequences, around 11% of them seen just once. Sequenced material: blood, either unsorted or a sorted T cell fraction (not recorded which). These receptor sequences come from a male donor with ankylosing spondylitis. The CDR3 runs from the conserved cysteine through the conserved F or W. Each record gives: CDR3 protein, CDR3 DNA, V gene, clone size, D gene, J gene. The D gene is left open where the match is weak. Size tells how often a clone was seen (once, few, many) or the class of an expanded clone, and some rows leave it out.

CASSVAYAPDRENGEQYF | TGTGCCAGCAGCGTAGCTTACGCCCCCGACAGGGAGAATGGCGAGCAGTACTTC | TRBV9 | NA | TRBD1 | TRBJ2-7
CSVEEYGTGDGYTF | TGCAGCGTTGAAGAATACGGGACAGGGGATGGCTACACCTTC | TRBV29-1 | NA | TRBD1 | TRBJ1-2
CASSFSGGRGHYVSTDTQYF | TGTGCCAGCAGTTTTTCCGGAGGTCGGGGACACTACGTTAGCACAGATACGCAGTATTTT | TRBV27 | NA | NA | TRBJ2-3
CASSLGGQGRDTQYF | TGTGCCAGCAGCTTAGGGGGACAGGGAAGGGATACGCAGTATTTT | TRBV7-6 | many | TRBD1 | TRBJ2-3
CASSPGTEVYEQYF | TGTGCCAGCTCACCCGGGACAGAAGTTTACGAGCAGTACTTC | TRBV18 | NA | TRBD1 | TRBJ2-7
CASSLLPQGAVKLNSPLHF | TGTGCCAGCAGCTTGCTCCCACAGGGAGCCGTCAAACTTAATTCACCCCTCCACTTT | TRBV11-2 | few | NA | TRBJ1-6
CASRGRGSNQPQHF | TGTGCCAGCAGGGGTAGAGGGAGCAATCAGCCCCAGCATTTT | TRBV6-2/TRBV6-3 | many | NA | TRBJ1-5
CASSAGGRYPGELFF | TGTGCCAGCAGCGCGGGGGGGCGATATCCCGGGGAGCTGTTTTTT | TRBV9 | NA | TRBD2 | TRBJ2-2
CASSTLYSRAGGVNEQFF | TGTGCCAGCAGTACCCTCTACTCTAGAGCGGGGGGGGTCAATGAGCAGTTCTTC | TRBV12-3/TRBV12-4 | NA | TRBD2 | TRBJ2-1
CASSQDHGADEQFF | TGTGCCAGCAGCCAAGATCACGGGGCCGATGAGCAGTTCTTC | TRBV4-2 | NA | NA | TRBJ2-1
CASSRVTASGGYTF | TGCGCCAGCAGCCGTGTGACAGCGTCAGGCGGCTACACCTTC | TRBV4-1 | NA | NA | TRBJ1-2
CASSSADKITDTQYF | TGTGCCAGCAGTTCCGCGGACAAAATCACAGATACGCAGTATTTT | TRBV3-1 | few | NA | TRBJ2-3
CASSLGGTVVSYEQYF | TGTGCCAGCAGCTTGGGAGGGACTGTCGTCTCCTACGAGCAGTACTTC | TRBV5-8 | few | NA | TRBJ2-7
CSGKRGGSYEQYF | TGCAGCGGAAAGAGGGGGGGGAGCTACGAGCAGTACTTC | TRBV29-1 | few | NA | TRBJ2-7
CATSRSRGGYNEQFF | TGTGCCACCAGTAGATCCAGGGGCGGGTACAATGAGCAGTTCTTC | TRBV15 | few | NA | TRBJ2-1
CSVRVSGPTDTQYF | TGCAGTGTCCGGGTGTCCGGGCCCACAGATACGCAGTATTTT | TRBV20-1 | NA | NA | TRBJ2-3
CASSLLGANQPQHF | TGTGCCAGCAGCCTTTTGGGGGCCAATCAGCCCCAGCATTTT | TRBV7-2 | NA | NA | TRBJ1-5
CASVPDPTETQYF | TGTGCCAGCGTCCCGGACCCGACAGAGACCCAGTACTTC | TRBV28 | few | NA | TRBJ2-5
CSVRDHSYEQYF | TGCAGTGTCAGGGATCATTCCTACGAGCAGTACTTC | TRBV20-1 | many | NA | TRBJ2-7
CASSLEAPRTGASYEQYF | TGCGCCAGCAGCCTTGAAGCCCCTAGGACAGGGGCCTCCTACGAGCAGTACTTC | TRBV5-1 | few | TRBD1 | TRBJ2-7
CASSPTQGASGNTIYF | TGCGCCAGCAGCCCTACTCAGGGGGCGTCTGGAAACACCATATATTTT | TRBV5-1 | NA | TRBD1 | TRBJ1-3
CASSFMDGTEQYF | TGTGCCAGCAGTTTCATGGACGGAACCGAGCAGTACTTC | TRBV12-3/TRBV12-4 | few | NA | TRBJ2-7
CSAHRVPAQDTQYF | TGCAGTGCACACAGGGTCCCGGCCCAAGATACGCAGTATTTT | TRBV20-1 | NA | NA | TRBJ2-3
CASSQDNGQGYEKLFF | TGCGCCAGCAGCCAAGATAACGGACAGGGGTATGAAAAACTGTTTTTT | TRBV4-3 | NA | TRBD1 | TRBJ1-4
CASSSRRKDYNEQFF | TGTGCCAGCAGTTCAAGGCGGAAAGACTACAATGAGCAGTTCTTC | TRBV6-2/TRBV6-3 | NA | NA | TRBJ2-1
CASSQDLGRVVYNEQFF | TGTGCCAGCAGCCAAGATCTCGGGAGGGTGGTTTACAATGAGCAGTTCTTC | TRBV14 | NA | TRBD2 | TRBJ2-1
CASRETGPEQYF | TGTGCCAGCAGGGAGACAGGGCCCGAGCAGTACTTC | TRBV28 | NA | TRBD1 | TRBJ2-7
CSAREDPDNSPLHF | TGCAGTGCTAGAGAGGACCCTGATAATTCACCCCTCCACTTT | TRBV20-1 | few | NA | TRBJ1-6
CASSFLQGHEQYF | TGTGCCAGCAGCTTTTTGCAGGGACACGAGCAGTACTTC | TRBV7-9 | few | NA | TRBJ2-7
CSVERQLKNTEAFF | TGCAGCGTCGAAAGACAGCTCAAGAACACTGAAGCTTTCTTT | TRBV29-1 | few | NA | TRBJ1-1
CASSYSRDRVSEQYF | TGTGCCAGCAGTTACTCGCGGGACAGGGTGAGCGAGCAGTACTTC | TRBV6-5 | few | TRBD1 | TRBJ2-7
CASSFPDTEAFF | TGTGCCAGCAGCTTCCCTGACACTGAAGCTTTCTTT | TRBV7-9 | NA | NA | TRBJ1-1
CSAVELGQGTEAFF | TGCAGTGCTGTAGAACTGGGGCAGGGCACTGAAGCTTTCTTT | TRBV20-1 | NA | NA | TRBJ1-1
CASRRTSGIPDTQYF | TGTGCCAGCAGGAGGACTAGCGGAATTCCAGATACGCAGTATTTT | TRBV6-1 | NA | TRBD2 | TRBJ2-3
CSVPFQNYGYTF | TGCAGTGTCCCATTCCAAAACTATGGCTACACCTTC | TRBV20-1 | few | NA | TRBJ1-2
CAISVRTGEQYF | TGTGCCATCAGTGTAAGGACGGGGGAGCAGTACTTC | TRBV10-3 | NA | NA | TRBJ2-7
CASSLRGGEQYF | TGTGCCAGCAGCTTGAGGGGGGGCGAGCAGTACTTC | TRBV7-2 | many | NA | TRBJ2-7
CSVWYRGTEKLFF | TGCAGCGTTTGGTACAGGGGAACTGAAAAACTGTTTTTT | TRBV29-1 | many | TRBD1 | TRBJ1-4
CASSFLSGVTDTQYF | TGTGCCAGCAGTTTTTTAAGCGGGGTCACAGATACGCAGTATTTT | TRBV12-3/TRBV12-4 | few | TRBD2 | TRBJ2-3
CASSLDAMKQYF | TGTGCCAGCAGCTTAGATGCGATGAAGCAGTACTTC | TRBV7-9 | NA | NA | TRBJ2-7
CSVRTSGGYNEQFF | TGCAGCGTACGGACTAGCGGGGGATACAATGAGCAGTTCTTC | TRBV29-1 | NA | TRBD2 | TRBJ2-1